These 8 T cell receptor beta chains originate from one sample sequenced in a study of OX40 agonist ivuxolimab in advanced cancers. Assay: immunoSEQ multiplex PCR; the TCRdb copy retains only in-frame clones and omits some. The data show tens of thousands of clones, 85% to 90% seen once. The sample in question was CD4+ or CD8+ T cells sorted from blood, obtained in a trial of the OX40 agonist ivuxolimab. Source of these receptors: an adult with an advanced solid tumor such as melanoma, head and neck, liver or kidney cancer.

This rearrangement joins TRBV27 to TRBJ1-1; D is undetermined. Trimming cost V 6 bases and J 2 bases, with 13 bases left between them. CDR1 is MNHEY and CDR2 is SMNVEV in the germline V gene (reference sequence). The CDR3 contains 14 residues. CDR3 nucleotide sequence: TGTGCCAGCAGCCAAATGGACGGAAACACTGAAGCTTTCTTT. Its translation is CASSQMDGNTEAFF.

This clone was counted a few times. The chain carries TRBV6-5 and TRBJ1-2; D is unresolved. Germline-derived CDR1 and CDR2 are MNHEY and SVGAGI. Between the trimmed V and J ends, which lost 8 bases and 8 bases, there was a span of 21 bases. The CDR3 runs to 14 residues. The CDR3 reads CASGTGLGREGYTF. CDR3 nucleotides: TGTGCCAGCGGAACGGGGTTGGGCAGAGAGGGCTACACCTTC.

This rearrangement joins TRBV9 to TRBJ2-7, with D perhaps TRBD1 (6 bases). Looked up from germline, CDR1 is SGDLS and CDR2 is YYNGEE. The CDR3 extends over 13 amino acids. The germline V and J ends were trimmed by 2 bases and 2 bases, with 8 bases remaining between them. CDR3 sequence (DNA): TGTGCCAGCAGCGTGGGGGACACCTACGAGCAGTACTTC. It encodes CASSVGDTYEQYF.

CDR3 DNA: TGTGCCAGTTCGACCCAGGGGGCTCGGGACGAGCAGTACTTC. This encodes CASSTQGARDEQYF. The chain employs TRBV19 and TRBJ2-7, with 8 bases identical to TRBD1. The CDR3 sequence is 14 residues long. After removal of 8 bases from V and 5 bases from J, the junction contained 11 bases not matched to a gene. The germline CDR1 and CDR2 sequences are LNHDA and SQIVND (reference sequence).

The chain joins TRBV4-1 to TRBJ2-7, with D possibly matching TRBD1 (6 bases). CDR1 and CDR2 (germline): MGHRA, YSYEKL. The CDR3 loop spans 17 amino acids. Trimming shortened V by 1 base and J by 1 base, and 17 bases separated the two germline ends. As DNA, the CDR3 is TGCGCCAGCAGCCAAGGCCCGGCCGGGACACCTTCCTACGAGCAGTACTTC. The encoded protein is CASSQGPAGTPSYEQYF.

V is TRBV27 and J is TRBJ2-6, with D unclear. Deletions cut 2 bases from V and 4 bases from J, with 6 bases between. Germline V gene data show CDR1 as MNHEY and CDR2 as SMNVEV (reference sequence). This CDR3 is 14 amino acids long. The CDR3 protein is CASSLGVGANVLTF. CDR3 in DNA: TGTGCCAGCAGTTTAGGAGTCGGGGCCAACGTCCTGACTTTC.

This clone appeared once. The V call is TRBV27, the J call TRBJ2-1; TRBD2 matches at 10 bases. Germline V gene data show CDR1 as MNHEY and CDR2 as SMNVEV (reference sequence). J gave up 6 bases and V 7 bases, and 6 bases lay outside the gene matches. This CDR3 is built from 14 residues. CDR3 DNA sequence: TGTGCCAGCACGAGGCTAGCGGGAGTCAATGAGCAGTTCTTC. This sequence encodes CASTRLAGVNEQFF.

This clone was observed a few times. The CDR3 DNA reads TGTGCCAGCAGCTTAAGTCGGAGCAACACCGGGGAGCTGTTTTTT. This translates into CASSLSRSNTGELFF. The J gene is TRBJ2-2, the V gene TRBV7-7, with D unclear. CDR1 is SSHAT and CDR2 is FNYEAQ in the germline V gene (reference sequence). V gave up 2 bases and J gave up 2 bases, with 9 bases separating them. This CDR3 contains 15 residues. The variable domain in full, with the rest retrieved from reference TRBV7-7 and TRBJ2-2, is GAGVSQSPRYKVTKRGQDVTLRCDPISSHATLYWYQQALGQGPEFLTYFNYEAQPDKSGLPSDRFSAERPEGSISTLTIQRTEQRDSAMYRCASSLSRSNTGELFFGEGSRLTVL.